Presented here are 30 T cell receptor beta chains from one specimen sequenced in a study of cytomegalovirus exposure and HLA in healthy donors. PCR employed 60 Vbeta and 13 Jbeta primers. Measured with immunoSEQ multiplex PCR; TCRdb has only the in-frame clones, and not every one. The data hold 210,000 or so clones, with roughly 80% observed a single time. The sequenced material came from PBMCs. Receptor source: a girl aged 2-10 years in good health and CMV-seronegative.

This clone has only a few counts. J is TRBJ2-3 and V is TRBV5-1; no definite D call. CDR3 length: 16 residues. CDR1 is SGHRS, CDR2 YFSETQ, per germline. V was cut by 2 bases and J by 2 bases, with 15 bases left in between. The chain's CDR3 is CASSFLVLGSTDTQYF. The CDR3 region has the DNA TGCGCCAGCAGCTTTTTGGTTTTGGGCTCCACAGATACGCAGTATTTT.

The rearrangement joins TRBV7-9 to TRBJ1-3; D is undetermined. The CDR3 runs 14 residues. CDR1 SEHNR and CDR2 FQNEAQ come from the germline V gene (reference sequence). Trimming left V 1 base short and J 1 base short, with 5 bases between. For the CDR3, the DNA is TGTGCCAGCAGCTTAGGCAGATCTGGAAACACCATATATTTT. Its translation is CASSLGRSGNTIYF.

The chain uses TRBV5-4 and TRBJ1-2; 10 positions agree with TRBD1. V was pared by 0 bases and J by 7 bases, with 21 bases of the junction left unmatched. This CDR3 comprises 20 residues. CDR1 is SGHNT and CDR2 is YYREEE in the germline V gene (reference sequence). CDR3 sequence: CASSLGGQGTGALYFGGYTF. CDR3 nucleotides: TGTGCCAGCAGCTTGGGGGGCCAAGGGACAGGGGCGCTTTATTTCGGTGGCTACACCTTC. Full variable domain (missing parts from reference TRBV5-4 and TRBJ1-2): ETGVTQSPTHLIKTRGQQVTLRCSSQSGHNTVSWYQQALGQGPQFIFQYYREEENGRGNFPPRFSGLQFPNYSSELNVNALELDDSALYLCASSLGGQGTGALYFGGYTFGSGTRLTVV.

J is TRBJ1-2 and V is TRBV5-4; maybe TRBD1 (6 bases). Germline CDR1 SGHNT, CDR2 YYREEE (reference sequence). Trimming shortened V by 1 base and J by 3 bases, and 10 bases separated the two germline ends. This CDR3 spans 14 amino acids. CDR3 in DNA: TGTGCCAGCAGCTTGCAGGGGATGTACTATGGCTACACCTTC. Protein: CASSLQGMYYGYTF.

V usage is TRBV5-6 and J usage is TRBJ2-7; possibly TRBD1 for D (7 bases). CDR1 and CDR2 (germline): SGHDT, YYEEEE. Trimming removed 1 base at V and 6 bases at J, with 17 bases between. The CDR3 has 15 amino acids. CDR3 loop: CASSLRRGGGIEQYF. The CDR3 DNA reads TGTGCCAGCAGCTTGAGGCGAGGGGGCGGGATCGAGCAGTACTTC.

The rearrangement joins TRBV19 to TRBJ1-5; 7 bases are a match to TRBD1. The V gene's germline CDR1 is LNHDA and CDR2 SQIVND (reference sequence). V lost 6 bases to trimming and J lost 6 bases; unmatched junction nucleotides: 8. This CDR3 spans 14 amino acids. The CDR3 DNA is TGTGCCAGTAGGAAGCAGGGGGGTGGTCAGCCCCAGCATTTT. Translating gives CASRKQGGGQPQHF.

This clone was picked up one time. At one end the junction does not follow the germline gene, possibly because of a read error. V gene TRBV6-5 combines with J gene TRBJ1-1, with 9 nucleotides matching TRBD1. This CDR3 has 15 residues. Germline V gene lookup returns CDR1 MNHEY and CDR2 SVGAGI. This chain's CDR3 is CAGSYSQGAGSEAFF. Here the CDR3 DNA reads TGTGCCGGCAGTTACTCACAGGGGGCTGGGTCAGAAGCTTTCTTT.

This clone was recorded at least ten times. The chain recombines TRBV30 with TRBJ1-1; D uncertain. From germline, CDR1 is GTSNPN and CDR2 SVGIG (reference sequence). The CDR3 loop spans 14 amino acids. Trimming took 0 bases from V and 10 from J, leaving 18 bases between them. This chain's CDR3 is CAWSVSKIHPGAFF. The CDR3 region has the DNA TGTGCCTGGAGTGTAAGCAAAATACACCCAGGAGCTTTCTTT.

CDR3 amino acids: CASSFGQASSYEQYF. CDR3 DNA sequence: TGCGCCAGCAGCTTCGGACAGGCAAGCTCCTACGAGCAGTACTTC. The chain combines TRBV5-1 with TRBJ2-7; 7 nucleotides align to TRBD1. The germline V gene encodes CDR1 SGHRS and CDR2 YFSETQ. This CDR3 spans 15 amino acids. J was trimmed by 0 bases and V by 2 bases; bases with no gene match: 5.

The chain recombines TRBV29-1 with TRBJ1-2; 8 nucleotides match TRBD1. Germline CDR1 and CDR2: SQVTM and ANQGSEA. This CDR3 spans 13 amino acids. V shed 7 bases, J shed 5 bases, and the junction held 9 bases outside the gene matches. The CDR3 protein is CSGRTGPPYGYTF. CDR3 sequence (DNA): TGCAGCGGCCGGACAGGGCCTCCTTATGGCTACACCTTC.

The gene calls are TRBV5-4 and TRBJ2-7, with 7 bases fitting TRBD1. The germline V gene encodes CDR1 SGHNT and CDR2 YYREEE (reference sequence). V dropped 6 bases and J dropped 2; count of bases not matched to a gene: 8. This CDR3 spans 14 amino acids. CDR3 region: CASTNRDSAYEQYF. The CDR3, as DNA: TGTGCCAGCACGAACCGGGACAGTGCCTACGAGCAGTACTTC.

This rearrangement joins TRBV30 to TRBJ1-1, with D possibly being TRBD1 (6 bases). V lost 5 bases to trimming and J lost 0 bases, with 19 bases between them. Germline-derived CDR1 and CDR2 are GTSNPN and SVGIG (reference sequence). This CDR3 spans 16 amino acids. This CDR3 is CAWARWGGALNTEAFF. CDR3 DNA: TGTGCCTGGGCCCGATGGGGGGGGGCGTTGAACACTGAAGCTTTCTTT.

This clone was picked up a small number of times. In nucleotides, the CDR3 is TGTGCCAGCAGCAATCGACAGGTCTCCTACGAGCAGTACTTC. Translating gives CASSNRQVSYEQYF. This rearrangement joins TRBV5-4 to TRBJ2-7, with D possibly being TRBD1 (6 bases). The CDR3 runs 14 residues. Germline values: CDR1 SGHNT, CDR2 YYREEE (reference sequence). V was trimmed by 4 bases and J by 0 bases, leaving 11 bases between them. The whole variable domain, remainder taken from reference TRBV5-4 and TRBJ2-7, is ETGVTQSPTHLIKTRGQQVTLRCSSQSGHNTVSWYQQALGQGPQFIFQYYREEENGRGNFPPRFSGLQFPNYSSELNVNALELDDSALYLCASSNRQVSYEQYFGPGTRLTVT.

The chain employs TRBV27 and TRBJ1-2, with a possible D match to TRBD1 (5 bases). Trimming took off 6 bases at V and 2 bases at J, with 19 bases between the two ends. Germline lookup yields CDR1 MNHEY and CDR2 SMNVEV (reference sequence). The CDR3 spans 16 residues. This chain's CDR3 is CASRRNGGVINYGYTF. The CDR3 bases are TGTGCCAGCAGACGCAATGGGGGGGTGATCAACTATGGCTACACCTTC.

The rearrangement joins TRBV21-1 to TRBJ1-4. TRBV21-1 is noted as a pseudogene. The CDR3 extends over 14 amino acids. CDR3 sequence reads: CASSKERPDEKLFF. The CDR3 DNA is TGTGCCAGCAGCAAAGAGCGGCCGGATGAAAAACTGTTTTTT.

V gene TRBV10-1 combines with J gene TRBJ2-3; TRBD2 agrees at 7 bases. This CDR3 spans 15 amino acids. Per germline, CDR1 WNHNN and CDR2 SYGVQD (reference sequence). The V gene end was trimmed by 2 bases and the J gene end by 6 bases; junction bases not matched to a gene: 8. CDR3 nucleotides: TGCGCCAGCAGTGAGGTCAACGGGAGGTATGATACGCAGTATTTT. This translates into CASSEVNGRYDTQYF.

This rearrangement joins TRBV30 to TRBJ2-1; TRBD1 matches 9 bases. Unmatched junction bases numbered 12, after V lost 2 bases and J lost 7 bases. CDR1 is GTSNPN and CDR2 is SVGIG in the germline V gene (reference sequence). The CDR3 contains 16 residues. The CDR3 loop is CAWSRFSGQGRNEQFF. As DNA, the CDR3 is TGTGCCTGGAGTCGGTTTTCGGGACAGGGACGGAATGAGCAGTTCTTC.

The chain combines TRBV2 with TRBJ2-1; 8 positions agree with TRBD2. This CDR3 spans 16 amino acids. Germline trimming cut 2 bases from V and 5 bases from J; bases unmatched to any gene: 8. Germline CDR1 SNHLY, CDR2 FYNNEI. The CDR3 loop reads CASSEIVGRAHNEQFF. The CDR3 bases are TGTGCCAGCAGTGAAATCGTCGGGAGGGCACACAATGAGCAGTTCTTC. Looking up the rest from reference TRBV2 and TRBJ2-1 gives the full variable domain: EPEVTQTPSHQVTQMGQEVILRCVPISNHLYFYWYRQILGQKVEFLVSFYNNEISEKSEIFDDQFSVERPDGSNFTLKIRSTKLEDSAMYFCASSEIVGRAHNEQFFGPGTRLTVL.

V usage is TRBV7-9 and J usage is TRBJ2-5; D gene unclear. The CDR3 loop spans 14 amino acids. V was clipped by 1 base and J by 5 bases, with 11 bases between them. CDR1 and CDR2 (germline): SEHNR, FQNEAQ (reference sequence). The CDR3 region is CASSLVPLQETQYF. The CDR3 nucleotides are TGTGCCAGCAGCTTAGTTCCGTTGCAGGAGACCCAGTACTTC.

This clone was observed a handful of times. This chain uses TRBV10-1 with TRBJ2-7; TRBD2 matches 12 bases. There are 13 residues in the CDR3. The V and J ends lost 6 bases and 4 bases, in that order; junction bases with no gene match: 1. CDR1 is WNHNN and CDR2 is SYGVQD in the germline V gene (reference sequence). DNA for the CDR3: TGCGCCAGCAGGACTAGCGGGAGTTACGAGCAGTACTTC. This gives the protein CASRTSGSYEQYF.

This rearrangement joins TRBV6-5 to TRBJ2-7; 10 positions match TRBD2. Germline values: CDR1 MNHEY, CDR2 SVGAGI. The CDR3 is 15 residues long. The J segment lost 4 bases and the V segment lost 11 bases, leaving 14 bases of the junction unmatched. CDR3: CAPVALSGRVYEQYF. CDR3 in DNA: TGTGCCCCCGTGGCGCTCAGCGGGAGGGTTTACGAGCAGTACTTC.

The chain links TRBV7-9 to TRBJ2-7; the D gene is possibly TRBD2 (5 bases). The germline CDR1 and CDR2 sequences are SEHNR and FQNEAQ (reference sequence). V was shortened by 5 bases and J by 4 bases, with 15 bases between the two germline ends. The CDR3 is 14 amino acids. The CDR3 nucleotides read TGTGCCAGCAGCCCTGTAGGCGGAGGTTACGAGCAGTACTTC. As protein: CASSPVGGGYEQYF.

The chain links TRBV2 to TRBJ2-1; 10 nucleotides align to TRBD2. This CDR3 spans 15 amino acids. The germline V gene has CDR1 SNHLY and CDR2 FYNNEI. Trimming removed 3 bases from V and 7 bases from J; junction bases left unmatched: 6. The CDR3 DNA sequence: TGTGCCAGCAGTGAGGAGCGGGGGGGCGCGAATGAGCAGTTCTTC. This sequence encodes CASSEERGGANEQFF.

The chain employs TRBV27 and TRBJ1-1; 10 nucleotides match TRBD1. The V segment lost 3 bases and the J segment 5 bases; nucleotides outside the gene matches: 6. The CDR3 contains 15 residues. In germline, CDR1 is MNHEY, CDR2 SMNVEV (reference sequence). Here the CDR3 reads CASSLTGGPWTEAFF. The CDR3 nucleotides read TGTGCCAGCAGTTTGACAGGGGGCCCGTGGACTGAAGCTTTCTTT.

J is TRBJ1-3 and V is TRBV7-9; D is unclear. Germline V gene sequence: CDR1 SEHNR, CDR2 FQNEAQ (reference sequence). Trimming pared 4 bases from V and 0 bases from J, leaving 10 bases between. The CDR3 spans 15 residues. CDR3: CASSSPYSSGNTIYF. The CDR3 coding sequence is TGTGCCAGCAGCTCCCCCTACAGCTCTGGAAACACCATATATTTT.

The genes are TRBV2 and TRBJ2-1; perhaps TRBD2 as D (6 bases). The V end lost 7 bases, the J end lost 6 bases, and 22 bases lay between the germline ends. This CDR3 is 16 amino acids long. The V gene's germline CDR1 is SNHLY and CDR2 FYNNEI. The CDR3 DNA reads TGTGCCAGCACCCTAAAAGGACTACCCCTGCGCAATGAGCAGTTCTTC. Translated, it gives CASTLKGLPLRNEQFF.

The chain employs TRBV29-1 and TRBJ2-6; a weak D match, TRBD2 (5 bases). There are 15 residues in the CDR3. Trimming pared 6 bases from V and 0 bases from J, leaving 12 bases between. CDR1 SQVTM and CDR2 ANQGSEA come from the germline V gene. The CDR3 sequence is CSVPDWSSGANVLTF. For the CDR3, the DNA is TGCAGCGTACCGGACTGGAGCTCTGGGGCCAACGTCCTGACTTTC.

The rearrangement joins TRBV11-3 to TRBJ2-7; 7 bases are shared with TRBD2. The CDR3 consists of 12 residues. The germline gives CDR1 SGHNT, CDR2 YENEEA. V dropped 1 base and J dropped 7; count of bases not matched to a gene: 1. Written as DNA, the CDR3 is TGTGCCAGCAGCTTAGGCGGGGGAGAGCAGTACTTC. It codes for CASSLGGGEQYF.

CDR3 residues: CASSLETGSSGNTIYF. The CDR3 nucleotides are TGTGCCAGCAGCTTGGAGACAGGCTCTTCTGGAAACACCATATATTTT. The J gene is TRBJ1-3, the V gene TRBV5-6; a weak D match, TRBD1 (6 bases). CDR3 length equals 16 residues. CDR1 is SGHDT and CDR2 is YYEEEE in the germline V gene. V gave up 0 bases and J gave up 1 base, with 11 bases separating them.

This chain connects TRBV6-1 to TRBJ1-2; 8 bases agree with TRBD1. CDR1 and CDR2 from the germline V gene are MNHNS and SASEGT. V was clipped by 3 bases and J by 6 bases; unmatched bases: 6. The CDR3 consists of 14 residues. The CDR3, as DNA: TGTGCCAGCAGTGATTCCAGGGGGCTAAATGGCTACACCTTC. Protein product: CASSDSRGLNGYTF.